These 14 T cell receptor beta chains were sequenced from one sample in a study of T cells after yellow fever vaccination (dated by TCRdb to the late 2010s). In light of the paper, this sample's treatment or condition label describes: live attenuated yellow fever vaccine strain. Libraries were built with 5' RACE. TCRdb names Illumina HiSeq 2500 as the instrument used. TCRdb trimmed the raw reads at Q25, called clones with MiXCR and kept productive beta chains. Records with the same CDR3 protein are collapsed into one entry carrying the most frequent genes and DNA. This sample is represented by about 400,000 distinct CDR3 sequences; roughly 6.2% of them were singletons. Together, the top ten hold approximately 16% of the sample. Sequenced material: PBMCs, taken 5 days after the yellow fever booster vaccination. These receptors were obtained from a man in his thirties or forties who received the YFV17D yellow fever vaccine.

This clonotype was picked up a small number of times. CDR3 DNA sequence: TGTGCCAGTACTAAGGGACAGGGGAACACTGAAGCTTTCTTT. As protein: CASTKGQGNTEAFF. The V call is TRBV19, the J call TRBJ1-1; TRBD1 agrees at 9 bases. V was clipped by 7 bases and J by 1 base; unmatched bases: 4. There are 14 residues in the CDR3. Germline CDR1 and CDR2: LNHDA and SQIVND (reference sequence).

This clonotype was seen ten or more times. The chain is built from TRBV24-1 and TRBJ2-3; unclear D gene. The CDR3 is made up of 11 amino acids. Trimming removed 1 base from V and 8 bases from J, with 3 bases in between. From germline, CDR1 is KGHDR and CDR2 SFDVKD. CDR3 sequence (DNA): TGTGCCACCAGTGATTTCGGTACGCAGTATTTT. Translated, it gives CATSDFGTQYF.

This clonotype was detected many times. The chain combines TRBV12-3 or TRBV12-4 with TRBJ2-3; no reliable D call. V lost 3 bases to trimming and J lost 9 bases, with 7 bases between them. This CDR3 is built from 11 residues. The CDR3, as DNA: TGTGCCAGCAGTTTTGTCCACACGCAGTATTTT. Protein sequence: CASSFVHTQYF.

This clonotype has just a few counts. The chain links TRBV3-1 to TRBJ1-2; D gene unclear. The ends were cut back, 6 bases at V and 0 bases at J, with 11 bases in the middle. Germline lookup yields CDR1 LGHDT and CDR2 YNNKEL (reference sequence). The CDR3 contains 14 residues. CDR3 sequence reads: CASSPDGANYGYTF. CDR3 nucleotide sequence: TGTGCCAGCAGTCCTGACGGAGCTAACTATGGCTACACCTTC.

The CDR3 DNA follows: TGCGCCAGCAGCCAAGGAGGAGGGACCGAGACCCAGTACTTC. The encoded protein is CASSQGGGTETQYF. The chain joins TRBV4-3 to TRBJ2-5, with D possibly TRBD2 on 6 matching bases. V was trimmed by 1 base and J by 5 bases, leaving 11 bases between them. Germline CDR1 is LGHNA and CDR2 is YSLEER. This CDR3 has 14 amino acids.

This clonotype was seen ten or more times. The gene calls are TRBV6-1 and TRBJ2-6; D is uncertain. CDR1 is MNHNS, CDR2 SASEGT, per germline. Trimming removed 7 bases at V and 0 bases at J, with 7 bases between. The CDR3 consists of 14 residues. CDR3 residues: CASKFSSGANVLTF. The CDR3 bases are TGTGCCAGCAAATTTAGCTCTGGGGCCAACGTCCTGACTTTC.

This clonotype was counted at least ten times. V usage is TRBV5-1 and J usage is TRBJ2-2; D is tentatively TRBD1 or TRBD2 (5 bases each). The CDR3 consists of 14 residues. Trimming removed 3 bases from V and 4 bases from J, with 10 bases in between. Germline CDR1 reads SGHRS; CDR2 reads YFSETQ. The CDR3 loop is CASSSARGTGELFF. CDR3 DNA: TGCGCCAGCAGCTCGGCGAGGGGCACCGGGGAGCTGTTTTTT. Together with reference TRBV5-1 and TRBJ2-2, the CDR3 gives the full variable domain: KAGVTQTPRYLIKTRGQQVTLSCSPISGHRSVSWYQQTPGQGLQFLFEYFSETQRNKGNFPGRFSGRQFSNSRSEMNVSTLELGDSALYLCASSSARGTGELFFGEGSRLTVL.

This clonotype came up a few times. The chain employs TRBV20-1 and TRBJ2-2; a possible D gene is TRBD2 (6 bases). The CDR3 covers 14 residues. Germline V lookup: CDR1 DFQATT, CDR2 SNEGSKA (reference sequence). Trimming removed 6 bases from V and 7 bases from J, with 18 bases in between. Here the CDR3 reads CSASVGGEGGELFF. The CDR3 DNA is TGCAGTGCAAGCGTCGGGGGTGAGGGCGGGGAGCTGTTTTTT.

This clonotype was counted at least ten times. The CDR3 nucleotides are TGCAGCGTTTGGTCGACCCCCCCCGGGGAGCTGTTTTTT. Translating it yields CSVWSTPPGELFF. V gene TRBV29-1 combines with J gene TRBJ2-2; D uncertain. The CDR3 has 13 residues. V lost 5 bases to trimming and J lost 6 bases, with 13 bases between them. In germline, CDR1 is SQVTM, CDR2 ANQGSEA.

This clonotype was recorded at least ten times. This chain joins TRBV7-9 and TRBJ2-1; TRBD2 agrees at 12 bases. Trimming removed 5 bases from V and 9 bases from J; junction bases left unmatched: 5. Germline loops: CDR1 SEHNR, CDR2 FQNEAQ (reference sequence). This CDR3 contains 14 residues. The CDR3 nucleotides read TGTGCCAGCAGCACGACTAGCGGGAGTACTGAGCAGTTCTTC. Its protein product is CASSTTSGSTEQFF.

This chain connects TRBV27 to TRBJ2-5; possibly TRBD1 for D (6 bases). The germline CDR1 and CDR2 sequences are MNHEY and SMNVEV (reference sequence). The CDR3 runs 15 residues. The germline V and J ends were trimmed by 11 bases and 4 bases, with 23 bases remaining between them. CDR3 loop: CAASLKGVSSETQYF. The CDR3 nucleotides are TGTGCCGCAAGTTTGAAGGGGGTCAGTTCAGAGACCCAGTACTTC.

This clonotype was counted between two and nine times. This chain uses TRBV7-2 with TRBJ2-5; D could derive from TRBD1 or TRBD2 (6 bases each). V lost 7 bases and J lost 4, with 22 bases in between. CDR1 SGHTA and CDR2 FQGNSA come from the germline V gene. CDR3 length equals 16 residues. CDR3 DNA: TGTGCCAGCACCAATCCGGGGGCAGACCACAGAGAGACCCAGTACTTC. This translates into CASTNPGADHRETQYF.

This clonotype appeared many times. This chain uses TRBV20-1 with TRBJ2-6, with 12 bases identical to TRBD2. The CDR3 has 16 amino acids. CDR1 is DFQATT and CDR2 is SNEGSKA in the germline V gene (reference sequence). Trimming cost V 6 bases and J 0 bases; bases outside gene matches: 3. CDR3 amino acids: CSALAGGSSGANVLTF. CDR3 coding DNA: TGCAGTGCCCTAGCGGGAGGGAGCTCTGGGGCCAACGTCCTGACTTTC.

In regard to this clonotype: At one boundary the junction diverges from the germline segment, which might be a read error. The rearrangement links TRBV7-8 to TRBJ2-7; 10 bases map to TRBD2. This CDR3 has 18 amino acids. The germline V gene has CDR1 SGHVS and CDR2 FQNEAQ. CDR3 in amino acids: CASSPPRTSGISSYEPYF. As DNA, the CDR3 is TGTGCCAGCAGTCCCCCCCGGACTAGCGGAATATCCTCCTACGAGCCGTACTTC.